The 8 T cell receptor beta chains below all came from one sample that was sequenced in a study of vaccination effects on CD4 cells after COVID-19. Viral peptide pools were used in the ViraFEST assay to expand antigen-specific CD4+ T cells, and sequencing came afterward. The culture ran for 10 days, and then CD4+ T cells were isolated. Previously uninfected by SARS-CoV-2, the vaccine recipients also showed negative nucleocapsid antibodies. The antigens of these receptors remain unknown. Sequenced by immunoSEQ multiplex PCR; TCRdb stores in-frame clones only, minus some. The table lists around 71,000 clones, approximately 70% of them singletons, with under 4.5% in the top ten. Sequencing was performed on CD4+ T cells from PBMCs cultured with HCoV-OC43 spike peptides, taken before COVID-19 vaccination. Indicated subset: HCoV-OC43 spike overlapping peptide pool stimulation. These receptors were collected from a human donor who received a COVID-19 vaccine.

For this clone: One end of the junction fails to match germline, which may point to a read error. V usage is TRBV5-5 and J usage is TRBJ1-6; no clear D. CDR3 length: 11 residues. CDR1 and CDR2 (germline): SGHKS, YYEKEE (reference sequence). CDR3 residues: CASRLGGLLHF. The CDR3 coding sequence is TGTGCCAGCAGGTTGGGTGGTCTCCTCCACTTT. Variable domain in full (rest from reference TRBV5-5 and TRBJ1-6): DAGVTQSPTHLIKTRGQQVTLRCSPISGHKSVSWYQQVLGQGPQFIFQYYEKEERGRGNFPDRFSARQFPNYSSELNVNALLLGDSALYLCASRLGGLLHFGNGTRLTVT.

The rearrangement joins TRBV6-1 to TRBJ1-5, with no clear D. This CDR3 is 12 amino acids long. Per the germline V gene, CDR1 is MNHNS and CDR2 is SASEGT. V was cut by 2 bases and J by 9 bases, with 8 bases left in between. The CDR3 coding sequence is TGTGCCAGCAGTGAACAAACGAGGCCCCAGCATTTT. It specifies CASSEQTRPQHF.

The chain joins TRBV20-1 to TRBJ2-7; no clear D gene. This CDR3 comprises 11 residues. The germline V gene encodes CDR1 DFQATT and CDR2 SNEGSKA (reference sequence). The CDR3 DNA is TGCGCAATTGGCAGCTCCTACGAGCAGTACGTC. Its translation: CAIGSSYEQYV.

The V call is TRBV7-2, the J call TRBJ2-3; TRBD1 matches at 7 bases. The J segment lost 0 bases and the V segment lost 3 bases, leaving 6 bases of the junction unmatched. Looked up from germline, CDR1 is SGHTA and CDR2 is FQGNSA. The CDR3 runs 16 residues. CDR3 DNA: TGTGCCAGCAGCTTTCGAGGACAGGTTAGCACAGATACGCAGTATTTT. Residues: CASSFRGQVSTDTQYF.

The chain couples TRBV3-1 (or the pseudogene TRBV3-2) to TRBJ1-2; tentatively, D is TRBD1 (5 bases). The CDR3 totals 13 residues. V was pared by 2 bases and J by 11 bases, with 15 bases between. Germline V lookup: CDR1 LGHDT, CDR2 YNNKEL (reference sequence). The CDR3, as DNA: TGTGCCAGCAGCCAAAACTCGCCGACAGAATACACCTTC. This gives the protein CASSQNSPTEYTF.

DNA of the CDR3: TGTGCCAGCAGACAGGGACAGCAGAACACTGAAGCTTTCTTT. Its translation: CASRQGQQNTEAFF. The rearrangement uses TRBV2 and TRBJ1-1, with 7 positions matching TRBD1. The CDR3 is made up of 14 amino acids. CDR1 SNHLY and CDR2 FYNNEI come from the germline V gene. Unmatched junction bases numbered 5, after V lost 6 bases and J lost 1 base.

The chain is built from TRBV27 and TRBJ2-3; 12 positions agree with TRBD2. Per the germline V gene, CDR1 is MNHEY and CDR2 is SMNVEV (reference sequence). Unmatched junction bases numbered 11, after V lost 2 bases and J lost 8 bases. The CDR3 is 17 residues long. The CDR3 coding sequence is TGTGCCAGCAGTTTAACCCCGACTAGCGGGGGCATCGGTACGCAGTATTTT. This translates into CASSLTPTSGGIGTQYF.

The CDR3: CASSGGSSSLAFF. The CDR3 DNA is TGTGCCAGCAGTGGAGGCAGTTCGTCCCTGGCTTTCTTT. The chain couples TRBV2 to TRBJ1-1; D gene ambiguous. The germline gives CDR1 SNHLY, CDR2 FYNNEI. The CDR3 loop spans 13 amino acids. Trimming shortened V by 4 bases and J by 11 bases, and 17 bases separated the two germline ends.